The rows below give T cell receptor beta chains drawn from one sample of a study of blood T cell repertoires in COVID-19. The repertoire was sequenced with immunoSEQ multiplex PCR; TCRdb's copy has only in-frame clones and lacks some. The data hold a few hundred thousand clones, with about three quarters observed a single time. The sample consisted of peripheral blood. The receptors derive from an elderly woman with acute or convalescent COVID-19. Both conserved end residues are part of each CDR3. The D gene is left open where the match is weak. A row's size may be missing; if present it is once, few, many or a size class.

D	V	size	J	DNA	CDR3
-	TRBV3-1/TRBV3-2	-	TRBJ1-2	TGTGCCAGCAGCCAAAGGGGACAAGGGGACCATTATGGCTACACCTTC	CASSQRGQGDHYGYTF
-	TRBV2	-	TRBJ2-5	TGTGCCAGCAGTAACCCTAATCTAGGGGGGGGAGAGACCCAGTACTTC	CASSNPNLGGGETQYF
TRBD2	TRBV7-2	-	TRBJ2-3	TGTGCCAGCAGCTTAGATGGGACTACTACGCAGTATTTT	CASSLDGTTTQYF
TRBD1	TRBV5-4	-	TRBJ2-1	TGTGCCAGCAGCGCGACAGGGATAGACAATGAGCAGTTCTTC	CASSATGIDNEQFF
TRBD1	TRBV3-1/TRBV3-2	-	TRBJ1-6	TGTGCCAGCAGCCAAGTGAGAGGGGGCTTAGATTCACCCCTCCACTTT	CASSQVRGGLDSPLHF
-	TRBV5-1	-	TRBJ1-1	TGCGCCAGCAGCTTGGATGGGGGCCGGTCGAACACTGAAGCTTTCTTT	CASSLDGGRSNTEAFF
TRBD2	TRBV6-5	-	TRBJ2-7	TGTGCCAGCAGCCCCGGGACTAGCGGCTCCTACGAGCAGTACTTC	CASSPGTSGSYEQYF
TRBD1	TRBV10-3	-	TRBJ1-2	TGTGCCGGCCAGGGGGCCTTAGAAGGTGGCTACACCTTC	CAGQGALEGGYTF
TRBD1	TRBV29-1	-	TRBJ1-1	TGCAGCGCAAGACAGGGGTGGGGGAACACTGAAGCTTTCTTT	CSARQGWGNTEAFF
TRBD1	TRBV3-1/TRBV3-2	-	TRBJ1-5	TGTGCCAGCAGCCAAGCCGGGACAGGAACCCGCGGCAATCAGCCCCAGCATTTT	CASSQAGTGTRGNQPQHF
TRBD2	TRBV11-2	-	TRBJ2-5	TGTGCCAGCAGCTTAGTCGCGACTAGCGCTACCCAGTACTTC	CASSLVATSATQYF
-	TRBV6-5	-	TRBJ1-2	TGTGCCAGCACTCGGGGGACGGACTATGGCTACACCTTC	CASTRGTDYGYTF
-	TRBV15	-	TRBJ1-6	TGTGCCACCAGCAGAGAGGGGCGGGGGCTGAGGAATTCACCCCTCCACTTT	CATSREGRGLRNSPLHF
-	TRBV6-1	once	TRBJ1-4	TGTGCCAGCAGTGAACGGACTATAGTAGGAAAACTGTTTTTT	CASSERTIVGKLFF
-	TRBV6-5	-	TRBJ1-4	TGTGCCAGCAGGCACACGCCCGAAACACTGTTTTTT	CASRHTPETLFF
TRBD2	TRBV19	-	TRBJ2-5	TGTGCCAGTACCGATAGCGGGAGGGTAGGAGAGACCCAGTACTTC	CASTDSGRVGETQYF
TRBD2	TRBV28	once	TRBJ2-1	TGTGCCAGCAAATCCGTTAGCGGGGTAATGTACAATGAGCAGTTCTTC	CASKSVSGVMYNEQFF
TRBD2	TRBV6-6	once	TRBJ2-1	TGTGCCAGCAGTCCTAGGGTAGCGGGGGGGCCCAGTGGACCCAATGAGCAGTTCTTC	CASSPRVAGGPSGPNEQFF
TRBD1	TRBV7-9	-	TRBJ1-2	TGTGCCAGCAGCCGAAGGGACAGGGAAGGCTACACCTTC	CASSRRDREGYTF
TRBD1	TRBV5-4	-	TRBJ1-5	TGTGCCAGCAGTTTACAGGGGGAGCGACAGCCCCAGCATTTT	CASSLQGERQPQHF
TRBD1	TRBV23-1	-	TRBJ2-3	TGCGCCAGCAGTCCGAACAAGGACAGGTCCGGCACAGATACGCAGTATTTT	CASSPNKDRSGTDTQYF